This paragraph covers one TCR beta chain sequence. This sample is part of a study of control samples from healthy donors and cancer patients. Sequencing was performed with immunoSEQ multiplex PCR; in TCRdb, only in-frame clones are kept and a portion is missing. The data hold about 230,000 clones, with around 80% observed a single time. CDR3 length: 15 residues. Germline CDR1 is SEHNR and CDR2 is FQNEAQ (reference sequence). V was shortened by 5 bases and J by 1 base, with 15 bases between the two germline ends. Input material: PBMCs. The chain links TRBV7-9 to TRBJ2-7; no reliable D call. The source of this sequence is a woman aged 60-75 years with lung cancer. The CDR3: CASSPRLGQSYEQYF. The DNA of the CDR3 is TGTGCCAGCAGCCCCAGGCTGGGTCAGTCCTACGAGCAGTACTTC.